The 17 T cell receptor beta chains given below trace back to one sample, sequenced in a study of blood T cells in healthy people across ages. A J-beta primer mix and a sample-barcoded 5' primer were used in a second PCR of about 6 to 12 cycles. In TCRdb, the 5' RACE reads were re-called with MiXCR into one record per CDR3 protein. The sample includes approximately 1.5 million distinct CDR3 sequences, roughly 43% seen only once; the top ten take more than 4%. Sample: blood. The receptor set was obtained from a woman younger than 35 in good health.

V gene TRBV6-2 or TRBV6-3 combines with J gene TRBJ2-2; D call uncertain. CDR1 is MNHEY and CDR2 is SVGEGT in the germline V gene. V gave up 8 bases and J gave up 1 base, with 5 bases separating them. This CDR3 has 12 residues. CDR3 sequence reads: CASHRNTGELFF. For the CDR3, the DNA is TGTGCCAGCCACAGGAACACCGGGGAGCTGTTTTTT.

The rearrangement joins TRBV20-1 to TRBJ1-1, with D maybe TRBD1 (5 bases). Germline CDR1 and CDR2: DFQATT and SNEGSKA (reference sequence). The CDR3 spans 16 residues. V was cut by 6 bases and J by 0 bases, with 20 bases left in between. The CDR3 bases are TGCAGTGCCCTGGATAGGTCGGGACCCATGAACACTGAAGCTTTCTTT. It yields the protein CSALDRSGPMNTEAFF.

V usage is TRBV20-1 and J usage is TRBJ1-2; D possibly corresponds to TRBD1 (5 bases). V dropped 2 bases and J dropped 4 bases, with 20 bases sitting between them. In germline, CDR1 is DFQATT, CDR2 SNEGSKA (reference sequence). The CDR3 is 16 amino acids. The CDR3: CSARKTGTRELYGYTF. In nucleotides, the CDR3 is TGCAGTGCTAGAAAAACCGGGACCAGAGAACTCTATGGCTACACCTTC.

J is TRBJ2-5 and V is TRBV6-2 or TRBV6-3; D gene ambiguous. The CDR3 consists of 12 residues. V lost 10 bases, J lost 0 bases, and 9 bases lay in between. Germline CDR1 is MNHEY and CDR2 is SVGEGT. The DNA of the CDR3 is TGTGCCATCTCTTTGAACCAAGAGACCCAGTACTTC. Translated, it gives CAISLNQETQYF.

The sample holds a few counts of this clonotype. The V call is TRBV19, the J call TRBJ1-5; perhaps TRBD1 as D (6 bases). Per the germline V gene, CDR1 is LNHDA and CDR2 is SQIVND (reference sequence). V lost 4 bases and J 0 bases, leaving 19 bases between the germline ends. This CDR3 has 18 residues. DNA for the CDR3: TGTGCCAGTAGTACAGGGGTCCGCAATGGGTATAGCAATCAGCCCCAGCATTTT. Its protein product is CASSTGVRNGYSNQPQHF. The full variable domain, completed using reference TRBV19 and TRBJ1-5, is DGGITQSPKYLFRKEGQNVTLSCEQNLNHDAMYWYRQDPGQGLRLIYYSQIVNDFQKGDIAEGYSVSREKKESFPLTVTSAQKNPTAFYLCASSTGVRNGYSNQPQHFGDGTRLSIL.

The V and J genes are TRBV4-1 and TRBJ1-4, with a weak D call TRBD1 (6 bases). The germline V gene encodes CDR1 MGHRA and CDR2 YSYEKL. V lost 6 bases and J lost 7, with 12 bases in between. This CDR3 has 13 residues. The CDR3 loop is CASSLTGREKLFF. In DNA form, the CDR3 reads TGCGCCAGCAGTTTGACAGGACGTGAAAAACTGTTTTTT.

The chain uses TRBV28 and TRBJ2-2; 13 nucleotides align to TRBD2. In germline, CDR1 is MDHEN, CDR2 SYDVKM. V gave up 3 bases and J gave up 4 bases; unmatched junction bases: 5. The CDR3 spans 17 residues. The CDR3 loop reads CASSLGLAGPRTGELFF. The CDR3 nucleotides read TGTGCCAGCAGTTTGGGACTAGCGGGACCCCGCACCGGGGAGCTGTTTTTT.

This clonotype was seen only a few times. The chain employs TRBV2 and TRBJ2-1; D uncertain. CDR1 and CDR2 (germline): SNHLY, FYNNEI. With 3 bases removed from V and 9 bases from J, the gap between germline ends came to 9 bases. This CDR3 has 12 amino acids. The CDR3 region has the DNA TGTGCCAGCAGTGAGTGGGTCACTGAGCAGTTCTTC. This gives the protein CASSEWVTEQFF.

The V and J genes are TRBV4-3 and TRBJ2-7; D gene uncertain. Germline CDR1 and CDR2: LGHNA and YSLEER. Trimming stripped 3 bases from V and 0 bases from J, with 15 bases between. The CDR3 is 16 residues long. DNA of the CDR3: TGCGCCAGCAGCCATACGACCCGGACGGGCTCCTACGAGCAGTACTTC. Its protein is CASSHTTRTGSYEQYF.

The gene calls are TRBV10-3 and TRBJ1-2; D is possibly TRBD1 (6 bases). Germline CDR1 ENHRY, CDR2 SYGVKD. The CDR3 runs to 16 residues. V was trimmed by 0 bases and J by 6 bases, leaving 17 bases between them. CDR3 loop: CAISESHEQGSNGYTF. The DNA of the CDR3 is TGTGCCATCAGTGAGTCGCACGAACAGGGATCAAATGGCTACACCTTC.

This clonotype has more than one count but fewer than ten. V gene TRBV7-2 combines with J gene TRBJ2-1, with D perhaps matching TRBD2 (6 bases). The germline V gene encodes CDR1 SGHTA and CDR2 FQGNSA. Trimming took 2 bases from V and 2 from J, leaving 13 bases between them. The CDR3 sequence is 16 residues long. The CDR3 loop is CASSLSGGVAYNEQFF. The CDR3 region has the DNA TGTGCCAGCAGCTTATCAGGCGGGGTGGCCTACAATGAGCAGTTCTTC.

The CDR3 DNA follows: TGTGCCAGCAGCTTAGTTCTAGCAACAGATACGCAGTATTTT. Amino acid sequence: CASSLVLATDTQYF. The J gene is TRBJ2-3, the V gene TRBV7-2, with D possibly TRBD2 on 5 matching bases. This CDR3 has 14 residues. Trimming pared 1 base from V and 3 bases from J, leaving 8 bases between. In germline, CDR1 is SGHTA, CDR2 FQGNSA.

V gene TRBV29-1 combines with J gene TRBJ2-7, with TRBD2 matching over 13 bases. V lost 6 bases and J lost 7; bases outside the gene matches: 9. This CDR3 contains 14 residues. CDR1 and CDR2 (germline): SQVTM, ANQGSEA. The CDR3 sequence: CSVRTSGSINEQYF. The CDR3 nucleotides are TGCAGCGTGAGGACTAGCGGGAGCATCAATGAGCAGTACTTC.

The rearrangement uses TRBV20-1 and TRBJ1-1, with D unresolved. The germline V gene has CDR1 DFQATT and CDR2 SNEGSKA (reference sequence). The CDR3 runs to 14 residues. The V end was cut by 0 bases, the J end by 8 bases, with 16 bases between. CDR3 bases: TGCAGTGCTAGAGACCCCAAATCTCCGACGGAAGCTTTCTTT. This encodes CSARDPKSPTEAFF.

The CDR3 nucleotides are TGCAGTGCGTGGACTAGCGCTGGAAACATTCAGTACTTC. This sequence encodes CSAWTSAGNIQYF. This chain links TRBV20-1 with TRBJ2-4; the match to TRBD2 covers 9 bases. CDR3 length: 13 residues. CDR1 is DFQATT and CDR2 is SNEGSKA in the germline V gene (reference sequence). The V gene end was trimmed by 6 bases and the J gene end by 6 bases; junction bases not matched to a gene: 6.

This clonotype came up a few times. The V gene is TRBV7-9, the J gene TRBJ2-7; the match to TRBD1 covers 9 bases. The CDR3 consists of 15 residues. V was clipped by 5 bases and J by 0 bases; unmatched bases: 5. Germline V CDR1 and CDR2: SEHNR, FQNEAQ (reference sequence). Written as DNA, the CDR3 is TGTGCCAGCAGCCTCGGACAGGGGTACTCCTACGAGCAGTACTTC. It yields the protein CASSLGQGYSYEQYF.

This clonotype was recorded only once. The V and J genes are TRBV29-1 and TRBJ2-5; D is possibly TRBD1 or TRBD2 (5 bases each). Deletions cut 3 bases from V and 5 bases from J, with 10 bases between. Germline V gives CDR1 SQVTM, CDR2 ANQGSEA. The CDR3 length is 12 residues. The chain's CDR3 is CSVDGREETQYF. CDR3 DNA: TGCAGCGTTGACGGCAGGGAGGAGACCCAGTACTTC.